This TCR beta chain was sequenced for a study of blood T cells in healthy people across ages. The sample holds many counts of this clonotype. Antigen specificity is unknown. Germline V gene data show CDR1 as SGHVS and CDR2 as FQNEAQ. The CDR3 consists of 13 residues. The V and J ends lost 1 base and 10 bases respectively, with 11 bases between them. PCR was performed a second time for about 6 to 12 cycles using a sample-barcoded 5' primer and a J-beta primer mix. MiXCR, applied by TCRdb to the 5' RACE reads, yields one record per CDR3 protein. The repertoire consists of approximately 1.5 million distinct CDR3 sequences, with about 31% occurring once and the leading ten covering roughly 12%. General study results and limits: Lack of knowledge of donor CMV status possibly confounded expanded clonotype changes. Both naive CD4+ cell counts and diversity were greater in long-lived donors than in aged donors.

The J gene is TRBJ2-1, the V gene TRBV7-8; D is ambiguous. The receptor was isolated from a woman in her 30s in good health. The specimen was blood. For the CDR3, the DNA is TGTGCCAGCAGCTTAGAGAAGACCGGAGAGCAGTTCTTC. Protein sequence: CASSLEKTGEQFF.